Following are 16 T cell receptor beta chains from one sample sequenced in a study of blood T cell repertoires in COVID-19. The table came from immunoSEQ multiplex PCR; TCRdb's copy has only in-frame clones and leaves some out. The sample records a few hundred thousand clones, about nine tenths being singletons. Sequenced: PBMCs or T cells enriched from blood (not recorded which). The receptors shown here come from a woman aged 35 to 49 who had been exposed to COVID-19.

This chain joins TRBV5-6 and TRBJ2-7, with 8 bases that match TRBD1. The V segment lost 5 bases and the J segment 4 bases; nucleotides outside the gene matches: 11. Germline V gene sequence: CDR1 SGHDT, CDR2 YYEEEE. CDR3 length: 15 residues. In DNA, the CDR3 is TGTGCCAGCAGGTTTCTGACAGGGGTGGATTACGAGCAGTACTTC. Translation gives CASRFLTGVDYEQYF.

The J gene is TRBJ1-6, the V gene TRBV27; D gene ambiguous. Germline CDR1 and CDR2: MNHEY and SMNVEV (reference sequence). The V gene lost 6 bases and the J gene lost 9 bases, with 12 bases spanning the gap. The CDR3 is 13 residues long. CDR3 protein: CASSQEAGSPLHF. The CDR3 coding sequence is TGTGCCAGCAGCCAAGAGGCTGGTTCACCCCTCCACTTT.

The J gene is TRBJ1-1, the V gene TRBV5-1, with a tentative D call TRBD1 (6 bases). The germline CDR1 and CDR2 sequences are SGHRS and YFSETQ. V lost 0 bases and J 6 bases, leaving 15 bases between the germline ends. The CDR3 covers 15 residues. CDR3 in amino acids: CASSLANRAYPEAFF. The DNA for the CDR3 is TGCGCCAGCAGCTTGGCCAACAGGGCCTACCCTGAAGCTTTCTTT.

V and J are TRBV24-1 and TRBJ1-1; D unclear. V lost 2 bases, J lost 0 bases, and 9 bases lay in between. Germline lookup yields CDR1 KGHDR and CDR2 SFDVKD. The length of the CDR3 is 15 residues. CDR3 DNA sequence: TGTGCCACCAGTGATTCTCACAGTTTGAACACTGAAGCTTTCTTT. It codes for CATSDSHSLNTEAFF.

V and J are TRBV21-1 and TRBJ2-3; TRBD2, the D gene given by the table, was not confirmed from the DNA. TRBV21-1 is assigned pseudogene status. This CDR3 comprises 15 residues. The CDR3 DNA follows: TGTGCCAGCAGCCCCGGCGGGGAAAGGGCAGATACGCAGTATTTT. It translates to CASSPGGERADTQYF.

The count of this clone is one. The chain employs TRBV27 and TRBJ2-7, with 7 bases identical to TRBD1. The V gene's germline CDR1 is MNHEY and CDR2 SMNVEV (reference sequence). The CDR3 contains 15 residues. The V gene end was trimmed by 4 bases and the J gene end by 1 base; junction bases not matched to a gene: 7. The CDR3 is CASSSLGTVSYEQYF. DNA of the CDR3: TGTGCCAGCAGTTCCCTCGGGACAGTATCCTACGAGCAGTACTTC.

The chain has TRBV9 and TRBJ2-1; D call uncertain. This CDR3 comprises 16 residues. Between the trimmed V and J ends, which lost 3 bases and 10 bases, there was a span of 23 bases. The germline gives CDR1 SGDLS, CDR2 YYNGEE. CDR3 residues: CASSGKVTAAAREQFF. The DNA of the CDR3 is TGTGCCAGCAGCGGTAAGGTGACCGCTGCGGCACGCGAGCAGTTCTTC.

The sample holds a few counts of this clone. The same CDR3 is also encoded by other DNA sequences in this sample. The chain couples TRBV10-3 to TRBJ1-5; 10 positions match TRBD1. V shed 10 bases, J shed 5 bases, and the junction held 2 bases outside the gene matches. Germline CDR1 is ENHRY and CDR2 is SYGVKD. The CDR3 covers 12 residues. This chain's CDR3 is CATGQGDQPQHF. The DNA of the CDR3 is TGTGCCACAGGACAGGGGGATCAGCCCCAGCATTTT.

The chain recombines TRBV11-2 with TRBJ2-7, with D maybe TRBD1 (6 bases). V lost 2 bases to trimming and J lost 2 bases, with 10 bases between them. The CDR3 spans 14 residues. The V gene's germline CDR1 is SGHAT and CDR2 FQNNGV. The CDR3 DNA reads as TGTGCCAGCAGCTTACTCAGGGGTCCCTACGAGCAGTACTTC. Protein sequence: CASSLLRGPYEQYF.

This chain joins TRBV18 and TRBJ1-1; D call uncertain. The CDR3 totals 13 residues. CDR1 is KGHSH and CDR2 is LQKENI in the germline V gene. Between the trimmed V and J ends, which lost 4 bases and 2 bases, there was a span of 8 bases. This CDR3 is CASSRTDNTEAFF. As DNA, the CDR3 is TGTGCCAGCTCACGGACTGATAACACTGAAGCTTTCTTT.

This clone was seen only once. J is TRBJ2-7 and V is TRBV5-1, with 7 bases aligning to TRBD1. V trimming: 3 bases; J trimming: 3 bases; junction bases outside the gene matches: 9. The CDR3 totals 15 residues. Germline CDR1 and CDR2: SGHRS and YFSETQ. The CDR3 here is CASSSKGALIYEQYF. As DNA, the CDR3 is TGCGCCAGCAGCTCGAAGGGGGCGCTAATCTACGAGCAGTACTTC.

This clone was observed a single time. This rearrangement joins TRBV11-2 to TRBJ1-1; D perhaps matches TRBD1 (5 bases). CDR1 and CDR2 (germline): SGHAT, FQNNGV. With 5 bases removed from V and 7 bases from J, the gap between germline ends came to 11 bases. This CDR3 has 12 residues. In DNA, the CDR3 is TGTGCCAGCAGCCCCGACAGATTTGAAGCTTTCTTT. Amino acids: CASSPDRFEAFF. Full variable domain (remainder filled in from reference TRBV11-2 and TRBJ1-1): EAGVAQSPRYKIIEKRQSVAFWCNPISGHATLYWYQQILGQGPKLLIQFQNNGVVDDSQLPKDRFSAERLKGVDSTLKIQPAKLEDSAVYLCASSPDRFEAFFGQGTRLTVV.

The V call is TRBV27, the J call TRBJ2-5, with D possibly being TRBD2 (7 bases). The germline gives CDR1 MNHEY, CDR2 SMNVEV (reference sequence). Trimming cost V 5 bases and J 2 bases, with 15 bases left between them. The CDR3 totals 15 residues. The CDR3 loop reads CASSRGTTRQETQYF. CDR3 coding DNA: TGTGCCAGCAGTAGGGGGACTACCCGTCAAGAGACCCAGTACTTC.

The chain has TRBV11-2 and TRBJ2-1, with 7 nucleotides matching TRBD2. The germline V gene encodes CDR1 SGHAT and CDR2 FQNNGV. The junction had 15 bases not matched to a gene; V was cut back by 7 bases and J by 9 bases. The CDR3 is 15 amino acids. The CDR3 loop is CASTFRSQGGSEQFF. In DNA, the CDR3 is TGTGCCAGCACCTTTCGCTCGCAGGGAGGGAGTGAGCAGTTCTTC.

The chain combines TRBV6-4 with TRBJ1-6; perhaps TRBD1 as D (5 bases). The CDR3 is made up of 15 amino acids. CDR1 is MRHNA, CDR2 SNTAGT, per germline. V gave up 2 bases and J gave up 7 bases, with 12 bases separating them. The CDR3 region has the DNA TGTGCCAGCAGTGACAGGGGAGGAGGCAATTCACCCCTCCACTTT. Protein product: CASSDRGGGNSPLHF.

The chain uses TRBV5-1 and TRBJ2-2; the D gene is possibly TRBD1 (6 bases). Trimming cost V 4 bases and J 2 bases, with 15 bases left between them. The CDR3 totals 16 residues. In germline, CDR1 is SGHRS, CDR2 YFSETQ. Here the CDR3 DNA reads TGCGCCAGCAGCCTAGACCCGACAGGCAACACCGGGGAGCTGTTTTTT. Amino acid sequence: CASSLDPTGNTGELFF.